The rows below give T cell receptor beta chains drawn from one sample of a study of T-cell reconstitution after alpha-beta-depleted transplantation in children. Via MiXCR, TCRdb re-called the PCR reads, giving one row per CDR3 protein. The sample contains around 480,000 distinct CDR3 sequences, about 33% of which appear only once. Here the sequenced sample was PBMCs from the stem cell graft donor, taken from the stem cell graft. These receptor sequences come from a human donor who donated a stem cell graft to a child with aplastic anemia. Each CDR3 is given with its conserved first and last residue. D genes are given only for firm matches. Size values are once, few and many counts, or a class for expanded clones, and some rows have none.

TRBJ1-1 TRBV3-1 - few TGTGCCAGCAGCTTTACGAGGGGGAACACTGAAGCTTTCTTT CASSFTRGNTEAFF
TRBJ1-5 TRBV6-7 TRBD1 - TGTGCCAGCAGAGGGACAGGGGGTGGGGATAATCAGCCCCAGCATTTT CASRGTGGGDNQPQHF
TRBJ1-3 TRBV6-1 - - TGTGCCAGCAGGGACCACAGGGATTCAGGAAACACCATATATTTT CASRDHRDSGNTIYF
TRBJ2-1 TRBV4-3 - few TGCGCCAGCAGCCTCTCCGGGAGTCCTTCCTACAATGAGCAGTTCTTC CASSLSGSPSYNEQFF
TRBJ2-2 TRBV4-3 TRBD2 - TGCGCCAGCAGCGCATCTAGCGGAGCGAACACCGGGGAGCTGTTTTTT CASSASSGANTGELFF
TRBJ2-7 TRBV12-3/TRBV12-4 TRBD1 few TGTGCCAGCAGTTTAGGTTTCTCTGCGGGGACAGGGGTATCCTACGAGCAGTACTTC CASSLGFSAGTGVSYEQYF
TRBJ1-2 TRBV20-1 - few TGCAGTGCTGCCCTGGACCCCTATGGCTACACCTTC CSAALDPYGYTF
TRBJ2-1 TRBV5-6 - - TGTGCCAGCAGCTTGGGAGGGGGGGTATACAATGAGCAGTTCTTC CASSLGGGVYNEQFF
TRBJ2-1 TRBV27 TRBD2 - TGTGCCAGCAGCCCACTAGCGGGAGCGGGCGAGCAGTTCTTC CASSPLAGAGEQFF
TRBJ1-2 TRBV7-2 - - TGTGCCAGCAGCTTGATGGCAGGGCCTGCCTATGGCTACACCTTC CASSLMAGPAYGYTF
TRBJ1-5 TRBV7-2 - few TGTGCCAGCAGCTTGTTTTTTGGGCCCCAGCATTTT CASSLFFGPQHF
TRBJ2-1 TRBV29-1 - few TGCAGCGCTAGGGCGAATGAGCAGTTCTTC CSARANEQFF
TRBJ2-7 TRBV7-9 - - TGTGCCAGCAGCTCTAGTACCAGCTACGAGCAGTACTTC CASSSSTSYEQYF
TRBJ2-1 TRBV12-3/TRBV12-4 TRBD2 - TGTGCCAGCAGTTTGGTGTCGGGCGGGAGAAGGAACAATGAGCAGTTCTTC CASSLVSGGRRNNEQFF
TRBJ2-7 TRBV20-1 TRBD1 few TGCAGTGCAACGGACAGGGGAAGCTTAGACGAGCAGTACTTC CSATDRGSLDEQYF
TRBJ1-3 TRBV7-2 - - TGTGCCAGCAGCTTATGGGACGCAGGAAACACCATATATTTT CASSLWDAGNTIYF
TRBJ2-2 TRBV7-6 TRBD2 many TGTGCCAGCAGCCCCTCCAGCGGGAGCGTCTCCGGGGAGCTGTTTTTT CASSPSSGSVSGELFF
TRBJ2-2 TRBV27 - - TGTGCCAGCAGTTTATCGGCAGGGCCCAGCGGGGAGCTGTTTTTT CASSLSAGPSGELFF
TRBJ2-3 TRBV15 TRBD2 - TGTGCCACCAGCAGAGGACGACTAGCTGGCACAGATGCGCAGTATTTT CATSRGRLAGTDAQYF
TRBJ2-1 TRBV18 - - TGTGCCAGCTCACCACTCGACTCAATACATGAGCAGTTCTTC CASSPLDSIHEQFF
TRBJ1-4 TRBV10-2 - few TGCGCCAGCAGTGAGAAGCGGCAGAGGAATGAAAAACTGTTTTTT CASSEKRQRNEKLFF
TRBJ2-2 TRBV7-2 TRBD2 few TGTGCCAGCAGCTTAGCGCCCCCTAGCGGGAGGTTGGCCGGGGAGCTGTTTTTT CASSLAPPSGRLAGELFF
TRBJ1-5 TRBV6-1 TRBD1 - TGTGCCAGCAGTCGGGGGACAGAGAACAATCAGCCCCAGCATTTT CASSRGTENNQPQHF
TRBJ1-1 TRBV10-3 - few TGTGCCATCAGTAGCCGGACTGAAGCTTTCTTT CAISSRTEAFF
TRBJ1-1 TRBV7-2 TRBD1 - TGTGCCAGCAGCTTACTAACAGGGGATAGAGCTTTCTTT CASSLLTGDRAFF
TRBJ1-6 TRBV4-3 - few TGCGCCAGCAGCCAAGATTTGGTAGAGACCTATACCCCCCTCCACTTT CASSQDLVETYTPLHF
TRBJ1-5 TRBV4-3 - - TGCGCCAGCAGCCAAAGTAGACAGCTCAATCAGCCCCAGCATTTT CASSQSRQLNQPQHF
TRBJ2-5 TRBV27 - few TGTGCCAGCAGTTTTTTGGGGGGCCAAGAGACCCAGTACTTC CASSFLGGQETQYF
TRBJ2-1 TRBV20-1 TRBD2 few TGCAGTGCTAGGGAAGAAGAACTAGCGGGAGTAAATGAGCAGTTCTTC CSAREEELAGVNEQFF
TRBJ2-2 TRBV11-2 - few TGTGCCAGCAGCACCTCCGCGGGTACGCGATTAAACACCGGGGAGCTGTTTTTT CASSTSAGTRLNTGELFF
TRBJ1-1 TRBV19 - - TGTGCCAGTAGTATAGATCAGGGCCGGGACACTGAAGCTTTCTTT CASSIDQGRDTEAFF
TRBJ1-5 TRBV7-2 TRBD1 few TGTGCCAGCAGCCCGGACAGGGGAGGGGGGCAGCCCCAGCATTTT CASSPDRGGGQPQHF
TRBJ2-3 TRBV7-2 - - TGTGCCAGCCGGATCGGGGGGCGGGACACAGATACGCAGTATTTT CASRIGGRDTDTQYF
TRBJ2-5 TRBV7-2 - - TGTGCCAGCAGCTTATCCAGGGTGAAGACCCAGTACTTC CASSLSRVKTQYF
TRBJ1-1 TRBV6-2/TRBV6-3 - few TGTGCCAGCAGTTACTCGAATCTTGGCCTTCGAAGGGGCGCTGAAGCTTTCTTT CASSYSNLGLRRGAEAFF
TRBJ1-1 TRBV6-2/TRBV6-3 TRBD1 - TGTGCCAGCAGAAGACAGGGGAAACCTTTCTTT CASRRQGKPFF
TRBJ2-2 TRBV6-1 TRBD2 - TGTGCCAGCAGATCCCCGAAGCGGGAGAGTTACACCGGGGAGCTGTTTTTT CASRSPKRESYTGELFF
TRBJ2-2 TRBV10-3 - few TGTGCCATCAGGGAGATTAGCGGAGTGAACACCGGGGAGCTGTTTTTT CAIREISGVNTGELFF
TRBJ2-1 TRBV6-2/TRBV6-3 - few TGTGCCAGCAGTTCCTATCATGAGCAGTTCTTC CASSSYHEQFF
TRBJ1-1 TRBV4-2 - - TGTGCCAGCAGCCCCCTACAGGCAGGAATGGCTGAAGCTTTCTTT CASSPLQAGMAEAFF
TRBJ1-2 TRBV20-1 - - TGCAGTGCTAGAGATATAGTTGCGGCGCCAACGTATGGCTACACCTTC CSARDIVAAPTYGYTF